The 20 T cell receptor beta chains reported below all come from one sample, sequenced in a study of CD8+CD57+ T cells in acquired aplastic anemia. Investigators profiled TCR beta VDJ and CDR3 from genomic DNA template. TCRdb passed the reads through MiXCR, listing each CDR3 protein once. There are 400,000 to 450,000 distinct CDR3 sequences in the sample; 65% to 80% occur only once, and approximately 4% lies in the top ten. Material: sorted CD4+, CD8+, or CD8+CD57+ T cells (not recorded which) from PBMCs. Receptors were obtained from a human donor in good health, serving as a control.

With respect to this clonotype: A read error may be the cause here, since a much bigger clone is one base away. The CDR3 protein is CASSPSGPTDTQYF. CDR3 coding DNA: TGTGCCAGCAGCCCTAGCGGACCCACAGATACGCAGTATTTT. V gene TRBV12-3 or TRBV12-4 combines with J gene TRBJ2-3; 7 bases are a match to TRBD2. The length of the CDR3 is 14 residues. With 6 bases clipped from V and 2 bases from J, the junction kept 5 bases outside the gene matches.

The V call is TRBV4-3, the J call TRBJ2-2; TRBD2 might be the D (6 bases). Germline V gives CDR1 LGHNA, CDR2 YSLEER. V was pared by 5 bases and J by 5 bases, with 21 bases between. This CDR3 comprises 17 residues. DNA of the CDR3: TGCGCCAGCAGCAGCCCTATGGGAGGAGGATTAACCGGGGAGCTGTTTTTT. This gives the protein CASSSPMGGGLTGELFF.

The rearrangement links TRBV9 to TRBJ2-7; 10 bases agree with TRBD1. Trimming cost V 1 base and J 11 bases; bases outside gene matches: 12. The CDR3 runs to 15 residues. Germline values: CDR1 SGDLS, CDR2 YYNGEE. This CDR3 is CASSVRQGAVGYKYF. In DNA form, the CDR3 reads TGTGCCAGCAGCGTACGACAGGGGGCAGTTGGCTACAAGTACTTC.

This clonotype was counted many times. The gene calls are TRBV3-1 and TRBJ2-5; D perhaps matches TRBD2 (6 bases). Per the germline V gene, CDR1 is LGHDT and CDR2 is YNNKEL (reference sequence). The CDR3 has 15 amino acids. The V end was cut by 0 bases, the J end by 4 bases, with 12 bases between. The CDR3 spells CASSQDLRGGETQYF. CDR3 DNA sequence: TGTGCCAGCAGCCAAGACCTGAGGGGAGGAGAGACCCAGTACTTC.

This clonotype turned up a few times. The chain links TRBV12-3 or TRBV12-4 to TRBJ2-2, with 7 positions matching TRBD1. Trimming removed 7 bases from V and 0 bases from J; junction bases left unmatched: 17. This CDR3 spans 19 amino acids. The CDR3 sequence: CASTRPRDRLMANTGELFF. DNA for the CDR3: TGTGCCAGCACGAGACCCCGGGACAGACTAATGGCGAACACCGGGGAGCTGTTTTTT.

The V gene is TRBV20-1, the J gene TRBJ2-2; 12 bases are shared with TRBD2. Unmatched junction bases numbered 8, after V lost 6 bases and J lost 6 bases. Germline-derived CDR1 and CDR2 are DFQATT and SNEGSKA (reference sequence). This CDR3 has 15 residues. The CDR3 spells CSAKRLAGVAGELFF. CDR3 nucleotide sequence: TGCAGTGCCAAACGACTAGCGGGGGTCGCCGGGGAGCTGTTTTTT.

CDR3 region: CSASLGDTEAFF. The CDR3 coding sequence is TGCAGTGCTAGTCTGGGGGACACTGAAGCTTTCTTT. The chain carries TRBV20-1 and TRBJ1-1; tentatively, D is TRBD1 (5 bases). Per germline, CDR1 DFQATT and CDR2 SNEGSKA (reference sequence). V lost 3 bases to trimming and J lost 3 bases, with 8 bases between them. The CDR3 has 12 residues.

The chain combines TRBV11-2 with TRBJ2-7; TRBD1 is a possible D gene (5 bases). Germline V lookup: CDR1 SGHAT, CDR2 FQNNGV. The germline V and J ends were trimmed by 1 base and 3 bases, with 13 bases remaining between them. The CDR3 runs to 15 residues. The CDR3 DNA is TGTGCCAGCAGCTTAGCCAGGGTCGCTGGCTACGAGCAGTACTTC. This gives the protein CASSLARVAGYEQYF.

The chain recombines TRBV9 with TRBJ2-7; D is perhaps TRBD1 or TRBD2 (5 bases each). This CDR3 region has 15 residues. CDR1 and CDR2 from the germline V gene are SGDLS and YYNGEE. Trimming left V 6 bases short and J 8 bases short, with 24 bases between. The CDR3 DNA is TGTGCCAGCACCCCCCGGGGCAGCAATCAGCCCCAGCAGTACTTC. Protein sequence: CASTPRGSNQPQQYF.

Many counts were recorded for this clonotype. V and J are TRBV6-2 or TRBV6-3 and TRBJ2-6; possible D gene TRBD1, 6 bases. V gave up 2 bases and J gave up 0 bases, with 8 bases separating them. The CDR3 is 16 residues long. From germline, CDR1 is MNHEY and CDR2 SVGEGT. In DNA form, the CDR3 reads TGTGCCAGCAGTTACCAAGGGGGCTCTGGGGCCAACGTCCTGACTTTC. It encodes CASSYQGGSGANVLTF.

In its sample, this clonotype was seen once. The chain employs TRBV7-9 and TRBJ1-5, with D unclear. The CDR3 consists of 15 residues. Germline loops: CDR1 SEHNR, CDR2 FQNEAQ (reference sequence). V was clipped by 4 bases and J by 2 bases, with 12 bases between them. CDR3 sequence: CASSSRRYGNQPQHF. CDR3 DNA sequence: TGTGCCAGCAGCTCCCGGCGCTATGGCAATCAGCCCCAGCATTTT.

The genes are TRBV15 and TRBJ2-1; D may be TRBD2 (6 bases). Deletions cut 0 bases from V and 15 bases from J, with 12 bases between. The CDR3 contains 12 residues. Per the germline V gene, CDR1 is LNHNV and CDR2 is YYDKDF (reference sequence). The CDR3 loop reads CATSRDPGLPFF. In DNA form, the CDR3 reads TGTGCCACCAGCAGAGATCCGGGACTCCCGTTCTTC.

This clonotype was picked up one time. This chain uses TRBV7-9 with TRBJ2-7; 10 nucleotides align to TRBD1. This CDR3 spans 17 amino acids. V was pared by 5 bases and J by 6 bases, with 16 bases of the junction left unmatched. From germline, CDR1 is SEHNR and CDR2 FQNEAQ (reference sequence). The CDR3 bases are TGTGCCAGCAGCCGCCCACAAGCGGGGGACAGGGGATCCGAGCAGTACTTC. It yields the protein CASSRPQAGDRGSEQYF.

The chain recombines TRBV7-4 with TRBJ1-6; D might be TRBD1 (5 bases). Germline V gene lookup returns CDR1 SGHVT and CDR2 SQSDAQ. This CDR3 has 15 residues. V gave up 5 bases and J gave up 7 bases, with 15 bases separating them. The CDR3 region is CASSPTWGGNSPLHF. CDR3 nucleotide sequence: TGTGCCAGCAGCCCGACCTGGGGGGGAAATTCACCCCTCCACTTT.

On this clonotype itself: One end of the junction varies from germline; a read error may be responsible. The CDR3 spells CASRPGGHDASRQHF. The CDR3 DNA sequence: TGCGCCAGCAGGCCAGGGGGCCACGATGCTTCGCGCCAGCACTTT. The rearrangement joins TRBV7-3 to TRBJ1-6, with 8 positions matching TRBD1. The CDR3 contains 15 residues. The germline CDR1 and CDR2 sequences are SGHTA and FQGTGA.

The J gene is TRBJ2-7, the V gene TRBV10-3, with TRBD2 matching over 13 bases. The CDR3 sequence is 14 residues long. Germline values: CDR1 ENHRY, CDR2 SYGVKD. The junction had 11 bases not matched to a gene; V was cut back by 10 bases and J by 8 bases. This chain's CDR3 is CATREGTSGVKQYF. The DNA for the CDR3 is TGTGCCACCAGGGAAGGGACTAGCGGGGTTAAGCAGTACTTC.

On this clonotype itself: The junction does not match germline at one end; this may be a read error. The chain links TRBV7-6 to TRBJ2-5, with 11 bases aligning to TRBD1. CDR1 is SGHVS and CDR2 is FNYEAQ in the germline V gene. This CDR3 contains 15 residues. CDR3 sequence: CASSLGTGGPETEYF. The CDR3 bases are TGTGCCAGCAGCTTAGGGACAGGGGGCCCGGAGACCGAGTACTTC. The full variable domain, rest sourced from reference TRBV7-6 and TRBJ2-5, is GAGVSQSPRYKVTKRGQDVALRCDPISGHVSLYWYRQALGQGPEFLTYFNYEAQQDKSGLPNDRFSAERPEGSISTLTIQRTEQRDSAMYRCASSLGTGGPETEYFGPGTRLLVL.

To note about this clonotype: One end of the junction varies from germline; a read error may be responsible. The rearrangement uses TRBV11-2 and TRBJ1-2; no definite D call. CDR1 SGHAT and CDR2 FQNNGV come from the germline V gene. The CDR3 is made up of 13 amino acids. The CDR3 spells CASSIDWAGGYTF. The CDR3 nucleotides are TGTGCCAGCAGCATAGATTGGGCAGGTGGCTACACCTTC. The complete variable domain, with remaining parts taken from reference TRBV11-2 and TRBJ1-2, reads EAGVAQSPRYKIIEKRQSVAFWCNPISGHATLYWYQQILGQGPKLLIQFQNNGVVDDSQLPKDRFSAERLKGVDSTLKIQPAKLEDSAVYLCASSIDWAGGYTFGSGTRLTVV.

V gene TRBV20-1 combines with J gene TRBJ1-5; D call uncertain. Germline CDR1 reads DFQATT; CDR2 reads SNEGSKA (reference sequence). V was trimmed by 6 bases and J by 1 base, leaving 16 bases between them. The CDR3 spans 15 residues. The CDR3 nucleotides are TGCAGTGCGAGCGTGGAGGACGCAAGCAATCAGCCCCAGCATTTT. Its protein product is CSASVEDASNQPQHF.

This clonotype occurred many times. V usage is TRBV7-2 and J usage is TRBJ2-1; 11 nucleotides align to TRBD2. The CDR3 runs 15 residues. V was pared by 7 bases and J by 5 bases, with 7 bases of the junction left unmatched. Germline CDR1 is SGHTA and CDR2 is FQGNSA. The CDR3 sequence: CASTISGGANNEQFF. CDR3 DNA: TGTGCCAGCACCATTAGCGGGGGGGCCAACAATGAGCAGTTCTTC.